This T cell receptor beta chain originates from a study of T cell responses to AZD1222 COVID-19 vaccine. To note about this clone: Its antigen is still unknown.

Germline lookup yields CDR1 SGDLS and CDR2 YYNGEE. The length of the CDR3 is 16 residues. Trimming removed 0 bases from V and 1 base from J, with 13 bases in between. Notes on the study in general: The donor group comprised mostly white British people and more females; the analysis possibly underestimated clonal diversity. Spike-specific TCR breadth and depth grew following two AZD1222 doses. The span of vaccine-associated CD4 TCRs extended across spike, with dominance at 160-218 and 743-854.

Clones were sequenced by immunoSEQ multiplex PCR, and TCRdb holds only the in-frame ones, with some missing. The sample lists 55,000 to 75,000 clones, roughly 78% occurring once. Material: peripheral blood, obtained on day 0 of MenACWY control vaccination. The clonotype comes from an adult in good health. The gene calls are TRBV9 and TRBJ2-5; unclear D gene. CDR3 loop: CASSVEARKGQETQYF. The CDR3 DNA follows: TGTGCCAGCAGCGTAGAGGCAAGGAAGGGCCAAGAGACCCAGTACTTC.